This T cell receptor (beta chain) was found in a study of molecular identifiers for immune sequencing clone quantification. Study-level results: In cases of identical TCR molecules sharing a barcode, highly expanded clone sizes could be underestimated.

TCRdb re-analysed the PCR reads in MiXCR, keeping a single row per CDR3 protein. The data contain about half a million distinct CDR3 sequences, roughly a fifth of them seen just once; the ten biggest clones take up 0.84%. This clonotype was observed at least ten times. Its antigen is still unknown. Trimming took 0 bases from V and 6 from J; bases not matched to a gene: 8. Germline CDR1 reads DFQATT; CDR2 reads SNEGSKA (reference sequence). CDR3 length equals 17 residues. The TCR comes from a human donor in good health. Some libraries in this study had Jurkat cell RNA spiked in. The chain recombines TRBV20-1 with TRBJ2-2; 12 positions match TRBD2. Sequencing was done on a sample of naive CD8+ T cells from blood, with Jurkat cell RNA spiked in. As for subset: FACS-sorted CD8+CD4-CCR7+CD45RA+ naive T cells. The CDR3 region is CSARDLLAGGPAGELFF. The DNA of the CDR3 is TGCAGTGCTAGAGATCTCCTAGCGGGAGGGCCGGCCGGGGAGCTGTTTTTT.